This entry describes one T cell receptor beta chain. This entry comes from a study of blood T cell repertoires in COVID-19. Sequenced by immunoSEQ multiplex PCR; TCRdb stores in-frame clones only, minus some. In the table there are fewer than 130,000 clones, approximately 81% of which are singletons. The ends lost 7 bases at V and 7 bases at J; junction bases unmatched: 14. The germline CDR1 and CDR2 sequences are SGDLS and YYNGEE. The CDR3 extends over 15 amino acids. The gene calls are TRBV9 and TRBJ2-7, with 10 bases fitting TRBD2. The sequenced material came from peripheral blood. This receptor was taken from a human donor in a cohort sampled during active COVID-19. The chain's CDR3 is CASGVELAGFGEQYF. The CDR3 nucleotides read TGTGCCAGCGGAGTTGAACTAGCGGGGTTTGGGGAGCAGTACTTC. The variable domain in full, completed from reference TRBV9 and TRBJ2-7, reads DSGVTQTPKHLITATGQRVTLRCSPRSGDLSVYWYQQSLDQGLQFLIQYYNGEERAKGNILERFSAQQFPDLHSELNLSSLELGDSALYFCASGVELAGFGEQYFGPGTRLTVT.